These 20 T cell receptor beta chains came from one sample sequenced in a study of blood T cell repertoires in COVID-19. Some clones are missing from TCRdb's copy, which holds only in-frame ones; the method was immunoSEQ multiplex PCR. The table has about 230,000 clones, approximately 90% seen once; the top ten hold 15% to 18%. Material: PBMCs or T cells enriched from blood (not recorded which). The origin of the receptors is a man between 18 and 29 years old who had recovered from COVID-19.

In its sample, this clone was seen a few times. The rearrangement uses TRBV2 and TRBJ1-1; 8 bases match TRBD1. The CDR3 extends over 19 amino acids. Unmatched junction bases numbered 15, after V lost 2 bases and J lost 1 base. Germline values: CDR1 SNHLY, CDR2 FYNNEI. The CDR3 region has the DNA TGTGCCAGCAGTGAATGTTGCAGCGGACAGGGCCTAGAGAACACTGAAGCTTTCTTT. Translated, it gives CASSECCSGQGLENTEAFF.

CDR3 nucleotides: TGTGCCAGCAGCTCGATAGCGGGACTTCGGAACAATGAGCAGTTCTTC. Amino acids: CASSSIAGLRNNEQFF. The chain carries TRBV7-3 and TRBJ2-1, with 8 bases fitting TRBD2. V lost 4 bases and J lost 5; bases outside the gene matches: 10. CDR3 size: 16 residues. The germline CDR1 and CDR2 sequences are SGHTA and FQGTGA.

The rearrangement links TRBV19 to TRBJ2-7, with TRBD1 matching over 9 bases. Unmatched junction bases numbered 12, after V lost 5 bases and J lost 1 base. Per the germline V gene, CDR1 is LNHDA and CDR2 is SQIVND (reference sequence). The CDR3 totals 17 residues. The CDR3 DNA sequence: TGTGCCAGTAGTCCGCTCCCGGGACAGGGATTGTCCTACGAGCAGTACTTC. This sequence encodes CASSPLPGQGLSYEQYF.

This chain uses TRBV30 with TRBJ1-2, with TRBD1 as a possible D gene (5 bases). The length of the CDR3 is 18 residues. Trimming left V 0 bases short and J 5 bases short, with 25 bases between. CDR1 GTSNPN and CDR2 SVGIG come from the germline V gene (reference sequence). Written as DNA, the CDR3 is TGTGCCTGGAGTGTACCTCGAGACAGTGCCCACTTTTATTATGGCTACACCTTC. Protein sequence: CAWSVPRDSAHFYYGYTF.

The chain recombines TRBV7-2 with TRBJ1-5; TRBD1 matches 12 bases. The CDR3 consists of 15 residues. Germline CDR1 and CDR2: SGHTA and FQGNSA. V shed 5 bases and J 6 bases; nucleotides not matched to a gene: 5. DNA of the CDR3: TGTGCCAGCAGCATGGGACAGGGGGCGAGTCAGCCCCAGCATTTT. Translating gives CASSMGQGASQPQHF.

The chain uses TRBV5-8 and TRBJ2-7; 8 bases map to TRBD2. The junction had 15 bases not matched to a gene; V was cut back by 4 bases and J by 0 bases. From germline, CDR1 is SGHTS and CDR2 YDEGEE. The CDR3 is 18 amino acids. The CDR3 spells CASSVGSSGSVSSYEQYF. The CDR3 nucleotides read TGTGCCAGCAGCGTCGGTTCTAGCGGGTCTGTAAGCTCCTACGAGCAGTACTTC.

CDR3 sequence: CASSYGTGTPQETQYF. Here the CDR3 DNA reads TGTGCCAGCAGCTATGGGACAGGGACCCCCCAAGAGACCCAGTACTTC. V gene TRBV7-9 combines with J gene TRBJ2-5; 9 nucleotides agree with TRBD1. The CDR3 loop spans 16 amino acids. Trimming cost V 4 bases and J 1 base; bases outside gene matches: 7. Germline CDR1 reads SEHNR; CDR2 reads FQNEAQ (reference sequence).

The rearrangement links TRBV12-3 or TRBV12-4 to TRBJ1-5; no firm D call. This CDR3 has 12 amino acids. V lost 6 bases to trimming and J lost 12 bases, with 15 bases between them. Here the CDR3 reads CASSKSAHSQHF. The DNA for the CDR3 is TGTGCCAGCAGCAAATCCGCACACAGCCAGCATTTT.

At least ten counts were recorded for this clone. V usage is TRBV12-3 or TRBV12-4 and J usage is TRBJ2-1; D ambiguous. The CDR3 is 12 residues long. V lost 8 bases, J lost 10 bases, and 15 bases lay in between. The CDR3 protein is CASLPLGDEQFF. The DNA of the CDR3 is TGTGCCAGCCTGCCCCTAGGTGACGAGCAGTTCTTC.

This clone showed up just a few times. V is TRBV6-1 and J is TRBJ1-3; D possibly corresponds to TRBD1 (6 bases). The V end lost 3 bases, the J end lost 0 bases, and 12 bases lay between the germline ends. CDR1 and CDR2 (germline): MNHNS, SASEGT. The CDR3 is 16 amino acids. CDR3 DNA sequence: TGTGCCAGCAGTGAGCGCGACAGGAGCTCTGGAAACACCATATATTTT. Protein product: CASSERDRSSGNTIYF.

The chain links TRBV6-2 or TRBV6-3 to TRBJ2-7, with 10 bases lining up with TRBD1. The CDR3 extends over 16 amino acids. The V segment lost 6 bases and the J segment 3 bases; nucleotides outside the gene matches: 11. The germline CDR1 and CDR2 sequences are MNHEY and SVGEGT. The chain's CDR3 is CASSAGTGERFYEQYF. The CDR3 DNA sequence: TGTGCCAGCAGCGCCGGGACAGGGGAAAGATTCTACGAGCAGTACTTC.

This chain links TRBV20-1 with TRBJ1-2; D not resolved. The germline CDR1 and CDR2 sequences are DFQATT and SNEGSKA (reference sequence). The CDR3 totals 11 residues. V gave up 3 bases and J gave up 6 bases, with 8 bases separating them. The CDR3 DNA is TGCAGTGCTAGGCTCGGAGATGGCTACACCTTC. Protein sequence: CSARLGDGYTF.

The gene calls are TRBV13 and TRBJ2-7, with 8 bases identical to TRBD1. The V segment lost 3 bases and the J segment 5 bases; nucleotides outside the gene matches: 9. The CDR3 covers 15 residues. The germline CDR1 and CDR2 sequences are PRHDT and FYEKMQ (reference sequence). CDR3 sequence: CASSFKTQGDHEQYF. In DNA, the CDR3 is TGTGCCAGCAGCTTTAAGACACAGGGGGACCACGAGCAGTACTTC.

This clone has only a few counts. The chain couples TRBV14 to TRBJ2-1, with D maybe TRBD2 (7 bases). This CDR3 has 19 amino acids. V was pared by 1 base and J by 0 bases, with 19 bases between. Germline values: CDR1 SGHDN, CDR2 FVKESK. CDR3 protein: CASSQAPGAGEGSYNEQFF. CDR3 nucleotide sequence: TGTGCCAGCAGCCAAGCTCCAGGGGCAGGGGAGGGCTCCTACAATGAGCAGTTCTTC.

This clone was counted only a few times. The chain recombines TRBV15 with TRBJ2-1; weak D call: TRBD2 (5 bases). The CDR3 consists of 18 residues. Germline values: CDR1 LNHNV, CDR2 YYDKDF (reference sequence). Deletions cut 5 bases from V and 9 bases from J, with 29 bases between. The CDR3 sequence: CATSAPGEGSRYLGEQFF. DNA of the CDR3: TGTGCCACCAGCGCCCCAGGTGAGGGCAGCCGCTATCTAGGTGAGCAGTTCTTC.

In its sample, this clone was seen once. This chain joins TRBV2 and TRBJ2-2; 8 bases fit TRBD2. The ends lost 0 bases at V and 3 bases at J; junction bases unmatched: 15. CDR1 and CDR2 (germline): SNHLY, FYNNEI. The CDR3 covers 20 residues. In nucleotides, the CDR3 is TGTGCCAGCAGTGAAGCGCTTAGTTGGCGGGAGGAGGTCGACACCGGGGAGCTGTTTTTT. It yields the protein CASSEALSWREEVDTGELFF.

The chain has TRBV19 and TRBJ2-3, with TRBD1 as a possible D gene (5 bases). Looked up from germline, CDR1 is LNHDA and CDR2 is SQIVND (reference sequence). This CDR3 has 16 amino acids. Trimming removed 7 bases from V and 0 bases from J, with 17 bases in between. CDR3 bases: TGTGCCAGTAACGTAGGGCAGGGAACTAGCACAGATACGCAGTATTTT. Translating gives CASNVGQGTSTDTQYF.

The CDR3 DNA sequence: TGTGCCAGCAGTTACTTCGGCAGGGGTGGTGAGCAGTACTTC. Its translation is CASSYFGRGGEQYF. J is TRBJ2-7 and V is TRBV6-2 or TRBV6-3; D perhaps matches TRBD1 (6 bases). V lost 1 base and J lost 7, with 14 bases in between. Germline values: CDR1 MNHEY, CDR2 SVGEGT. The CDR3 runs to 14 residues.

This chain connects TRBV3-1 (or the pseudogene TRBV3-2) to TRBJ2-2; TRBD2 matches at 10 bases. This CDR3 spans 17 amino acids. Losses at the gene ends were 2 bases for V and 4 bases for J; bases not matched to a gene: 7. CDR1 is LGHDT and CDR2 is YNNKEL in the germline V gene (reference sequence). Here the CDR3 DNA reads TGTGCCAGCAGCCAAATGAGCCTAGCGGGAGTCACCGGGGAGCTGTTTTTT. This encodes CASSQMSLAGVTGELFF.

The V call is TRBV5-1, the J call TRBJ2-7, with 15 bases matching TRBD2. This CDR3 spans 15 amino acids. Per the germline V gene, CDR1 is SGHRS and CDR2 is YFSETQ. V gave up 3 bases and J gave up 7 bases; unmatched junction bases: 5. The DNA of the CDR3 is TGCGCCAGCAGCTCGGGACTAGCGGGGGGTCGGGAGCAGTACTTC. This gives the protein CASSSGLAGGREQYF.